This record covers a single TCR beta chain. Germline assignment: CDR1 KGHSH and CDR2 LQKENI. The CDR3 consists of 14 residues. Trimming took 6 bases from V and 8 from J; bases not matched to a gene: 12. Methods used by the authors: How many nucleated cells were present was estimated from reference gene primer amplification. The method was immunoSEQ multiplex PCR; TCRdb's version includes in-frame clones alone and lacks a portion of them. V and J calls and clone size come straight from that table; D and trimming were deduced from the DNA. The sample yields about 250,000 clones, around 90% seen once. This entry comes from a study of blood T cell repertoires in COVID-19. Study context: PBMCs, B-cell-depleted T cells, or T cells provided the cDNA or gDNA that made up the material.

Sequences were obtained from peripheral blood. This TCR was recovered from a man aged 25 to 40 with COVID-19, enrolled during active disease. The gene calls are TRBV18 and TRBJ1-2; 7 bases match TRBD1. The CDR3 loop reads CASSPTRQGIGYTF. Here the CDR3 DNA reads TGTGCCAGCTCTCCGACCCGACAGGGTATAGGCTACACCTTC.